The 5 T cell receptor beta chains below all came from one sample that was sequenced in a study of PD-1 blockade in classical Hodgkin lymphoma. Each patient relapsed following autologous stem cell transplantation, and prior brentuximab vedotin exposure differed. Method: immunoSEQ multiplex PCR; TCRdb's copy keeps in-frame clones and lacks some. The sample records some 60,000 clones, roughly 90% being singletons. The source was peripheral blood mononuclear cells (PBMCs), collected at baseline. These TCRs come from a human donor with classical Hodgkin lymphoma.

This clone has just one count. The chain carries TRBV11-2 and TRBJ2-7; D gene uncertain. The ends were cut back, 1 base at V and 7 bases at J, with 5 bases in the middle. The germline CDR1 and CDR2 sequences are SGHAT and FQNNGV. This CDR3 contains 11 residues. In DNA form, the CDR3 reads TGTGCCAGCAGCTTAGCCCCGGAGCAGTACTTC. Translating gives CASSLAPEQYF.

The V and J genes are TRBV7-8 and TRBJ1-3; no reliable D call. The germline CDR1 and CDR2 sequences are SGHVS and FQNEAQ. This CDR3 region has 15 residues. The germline V and J ends were trimmed by 5 bases and 0 bases, with 11 bases remaining between them. The CDR3 DNA reads as TGTGCCAGCAGCAATTCGGGCCTCTCTGGAAACACCATATATTTT. Translated: CASSNSGLSGNTIYF.

The V and J genes are TRBV6-5 and TRBJ2-7, with D possibly being TRBD2 (5 bases). Trimming stripped 5 bases from V and 0 bases from J, with 8 bases between. The CDR3 is 13 residues long. Germline CDR1 is MNHEY and CDR2 is SVGAGI. The CDR3 bases are TGTGCCAGCAGTCCTCGGGACTCCTACGAGCAGTACTTC. Amino acids: CASSPRDSYEQYF.

This clone was recorded only once. The chain combines TRBV10-1 with TRBJ2-7, with 7 bases fitting TRBD1. The CDR3 loop spans 14 amino acids. Looked up from germline, CDR1 is WNHNN and CDR2 is SYGVQD (reference sequence). The V and J ends lost 4 bases and 7 bases, in that order; junction bases with no gene match: 10. The CDR3 DNA reads TGCGCCAGCAGTGCCGGGACAGTGTCTGGGGAGCAGTACTTC. Translation gives CASSAGTVSGEQYF.

The gene calls are TRBV4-2 and TRBJ2-1; D remains unclear. The CDR3 runs 14 residues. V lost 3 bases, J lost 9 bases, and 15 bases lay in between. Germline V gene sequence: CDR1 LGHNA, CDR2 YNFKEQ. In nucleotides, the CDR3 is TGTGCCAGCAGCCACGTGGGTTCCCCGGGTGAGCAGTTCTTC. It is translated as CASSHVGSPGEQFF.